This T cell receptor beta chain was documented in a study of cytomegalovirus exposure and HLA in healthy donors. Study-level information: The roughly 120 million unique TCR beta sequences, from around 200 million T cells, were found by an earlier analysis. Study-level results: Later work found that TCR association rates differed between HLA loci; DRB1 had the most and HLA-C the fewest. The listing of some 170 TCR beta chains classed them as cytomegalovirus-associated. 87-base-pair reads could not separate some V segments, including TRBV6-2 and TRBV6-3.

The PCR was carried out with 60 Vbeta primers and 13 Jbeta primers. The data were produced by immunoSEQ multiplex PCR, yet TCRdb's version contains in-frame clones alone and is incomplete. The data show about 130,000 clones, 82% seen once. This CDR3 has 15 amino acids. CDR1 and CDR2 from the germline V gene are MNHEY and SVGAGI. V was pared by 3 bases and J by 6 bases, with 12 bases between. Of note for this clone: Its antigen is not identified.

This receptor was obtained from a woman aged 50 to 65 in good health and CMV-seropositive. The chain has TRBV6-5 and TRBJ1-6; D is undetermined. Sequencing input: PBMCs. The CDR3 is CASSYEVLGNSPLHF. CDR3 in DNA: TGTGCCAGCAGTTATGAGGTTCTCGGTAATTCACCCCTCCACTTT.